This TCR beta chain was obtained from a study of cytomegalovirus exposure and HLA in healthy donors. Primers included in the PCR were 60 Vbeta and 13 Jbeta primers. The protocol was immunoSEQ multiplex PCR, while the TCRdb copy is restricted to in-frame clones and leaves out a portion. There are more than 110,000 clones in the sample; less than 85% occur only once, and roughly 2% lies in the top ten. This clone has just a few counts. Other DNA sequences from this sample encode an identical CDR3 as well. Germline assignment: CDR1 MNHEY and CDR2 SVGAGI. Trimming removed 2 bases from V and 4 bases from J, with 8 bases in between. The CDR3 totals 13 residues.

The TCR was taken from a woman aged 55-69 years in good health and CMV-seropositive. Material for sequencing was PBMCs. The rearrangement joins TRBV6-5 to TRBJ1-1; D is undetermined. CDR3 nucleotides: TGTGCCAGCAGTTACCCGGGAGGCACTGAAGCTTTCTTT. It translates to CASSYPGGTEAFF.